A single sample is the source of the 31 T cell receptor beta chains below, sequenced in a study of blood T cell repertoires in COVID-19. Assay used: immunoSEQ multiplex PCR; TCRdb lists only in-frame clones, some missing. The sample contains about 44,000 clones, around 90% of which appear only once. The sequencing input was peripheral blood. These receptor sequences come from a middle-aged woman with acute or convalescent COVID-19.

The rearrangement joins TRBV7-9 to TRBJ1-1; D is possibly TRBD1 (6 bases). V was trimmed by 5 bases and J by 2 bases, leaving 12 bases between them. CDR3 length: 14 residues. Germline assignment: CDR1 SEHNR and CDR2 FQNEAQ (reference sequence). CDR3 sequence reads: CASSVVQGNTEAFF. In DNA form, the CDR3 reads TGTGCCAGCAGCGTAGTACAGGGTAACACTGAAGCTTTCTTT. Combining the CDR3 with reference TRBV7-9 and TRBJ1-1 gives the whole variable domain DTGVSQNPRHKITKRGQNVTFRCDPISEHNRLYWYRQTLGQGPEFLTYFQNEAQLEKSRLLSDRFSAERPKGSFSTLEIQRTEQGDSAMYLCASSVVQGNTEAFFGQGTRLTVV.

J is TRBJ2-7 and V is TRBV6-5, with 8 bases matching TRBD2. This CDR3 has 14 residues. In germline, CDR1 is MNHEY, CDR2 SVGAGI. V dropped 5 bases and J dropped 2; count of bases not matched to a gene: 5. The CDR3 DNA sequence: TGTGCCAGCAGTAAGCGGGGGACCGCCTACGAGCAGTACTTC. Translating it yields CASSKRGTAYEQYF.

This chain uses TRBV12-3 or TRBV12-4 with TRBJ1-1; D is unresolved. The CDR3 runs to 11 residues. The V gene lost 4 bases and the J gene lost 7 bases, with 7 bases spanning the gap. This CDR3 is CASSSGFEAFF. DNA for the CDR3: TGTGCCAGCAGTTCAGGATTTGAAGCTTTCTTT.

The chain links TRBV18 to TRBJ2-5, with TRBD2 as a possible D gene (5 bases). The length of the CDR3 is 14 residues. Germline CDR1 is KGHSH and CDR2 is LQKENI. The V end was cut by 2 bases, the J end by 5 bases, with 12 bases between. The CDR3: CASSPKGGGETQYF. CDR3 DNA sequence: TGTGCCAGCTCACCAAAGGGCGGCGGGGAGACCCAGTACTTC.

The J gene is TRBJ2-7, the V gene TRBV18; 7 bases align to TRBD1. J gave up 2 bases and V 5 bases, and 6 bases lay outside the gene matches. The CDR3 covers 14 residues. Germline CDR1 KGHSH, CDR2 LQKENI. The CDR3 DNA reads TGTGCCAGCTCATCACAGGGACAGACCTACGAGCAGTACTTC. As protein: CASSSQGQTYEQYF.

The J gene is TRBJ2-4, the V gene TRBV5-1, with 8 bases matching TRBD2. Germline CDR1 SGHRS, CDR2 YFSETQ. With V trimmed by 4 bases and J by 5 bases, 8 bases remained unmatched. The CDR3 is made up of 15 amino acids. The CDR3 DNA follows: TGCGCCAGCAGCCGGAGCGGGAGTTTTGAAAACATTCAGTACTTC. Protein: CASSRSGSFENIQYF.

The chain links TRBV7-9 to TRBJ1-4; 8 bases are a match to TRBD1. The junction had 1 base not matched to a gene; V was cut back by 3 bases and J by 4 bases. CDR3 length: 14 amino acids. Per germline, CDR1 SEHNR and CDR2 FQNEAQ (reference sequence). CDR3 region: CASSLGQDNEKLFF. In DNA form, the CDR3 reads TGTGCCAGCAGCTTGGGACAGGATAATGAAAAACTGTTTTTT.

The chain recombines TRBV29-1 with TRBJ1-1, with D maybe TRBD1 (5 bases). This CDR3 spans 13 amino acids. The V and J ends lost 7 bases and 1 base respectively, with 13 bases between them. The V gene's germline CDR1 is SQVTM and CDR2 ANQGSEA. CDR3 sequence reads: CSALSGANTEAFF. Here the CDR3 DNA reads TGCAGCGCACTAAGCGGGGCGAACACTGAAGCTTTCTTT.

The CDR3: CASHGTDSSGNTIYF. The CDR3 DNA is TGTGCCAGCCACGGGACAGACAGCTCTGGAAACACCATATATTTT. This chain links TRBV4-2 with TRBJ1-3; 7 bases align to TRBD1. J lost 0 bases, V lost 8 bases, and 7 bases had no gene match. Germline loops: CDR1 LGHNA, CDR2 YNFKEQ. There are 15 residues in the CDR3.

The chain links TRBV24-1 to TRBJ1-2; tentative D call: TRBD1 (6 bases). Deletions cut 0 bases from V and 8 bases from J, with 12 bases between. Germline loops: CDR1 KGHDR, CDR2 SFDVKD. CDR3 size: 14 residues. CDR3 in DNA: TGTGCCACCAGTGATTTGCGACAGGAGGAAGGCTACACCTTC. Encoded protein: CATSDLRQEEGYTF.

The CDR3 protein is CAWSLQGNTEAFF. The CDR3, as DNA: TGTGCCTGGAGTTTGCAGGGGAACACTGAAGCTTTCTTT. The rearrangement joins TRBV30 to TRBJ1-1; maybe TRBD1 (5 bases). CDR1 GTSNPN and CDR2 SVGIG come from the germline V gene (reference sequence). The CDR3 runs 13 residues. The V gene lost 2 bases and the J gene lost 1 base, with 8 bases spanning the gap.

This chain joins TRBV28 and TRBJ2-7; maybe TRBD1 (6 bases). V lost 5 bases and J 1 base, leaving 15 bases between the germline ends. CDR3 length: 15 residues. CDR1 is MDHEN, CDR2 SYDVKM, per germline. The CDR3 region has the DNA TGTGCCAGCAGTCCCCAGGGGTTCCGGTCCTACGAGCAGTACTTC. Its translation: CASSPQGFRSYEQYF.

V and J are TRBV12-3 or TRBV12-4 and TRBJ2-1, with D uncertain. V was clipped by 2 bases and J by 5 bases, with 7 bases between them. The CDR3 spans 13 residues. CDR3 bases: TGTGCCAGCAGTTTAAGTAGAAACAATGAGCAGTTCTTC. Translated, it gives CASSLSRNNEQFF.

Here the CDR3 reads CASSPSDRYNEQFF. In DNA, the CDR3 is TGTGCCAGCAGCCCTTCGGACAGGTACAATGAGCAGTTCTTC. This chain uses TRBV9 with TRBJ2-1; 7 bases are a match to TRBD1. V shed 4 bases, J shed 4 bases, and the junction held 5 bases outside the gene matches. Germline V gene data show CDR1 as SGDLS and CDR2 as YYNGEE. The CDR3 spans 14 residues.

With regard to this clone: Relative to the germline gene, one junction end is altered; a read error may explain this. The chain couples TRBV2 to TRBJ2-7; D is perhaps TRBD1 (5 bases). The CDR3 length is 16 residues. The germline gives CDR1 SNHLY, CDR2 FYNNEI. The CDR3 nucleotides read TGTGCCAGCAGTGAAGCCGAAGGGCAGGGTGTATACGTGCAGTACTTC. Protein product: CASSEAEGQGVYVQYF.

This clone appeared once. This chain links TRBV28 with TRBJ1-1; possible D gene TRBD1, 5 bases. The CDR3 runs 13 residues. Germline CDR1 MDHEN, CDR2 SYDVKM. V shed 5 bases and J shed 10 bases, with 17 bases lying between them. The CDR3 DNA reads as TGTGCCAGCAGTCGGATAGCTCAGGGAGGAGCTTTCTTT. Protein sequence: CASSRIAQGGAFF.

The rearrangement uses TRBV9 and TRBJ2-3; 9 nucleotides align to TRBD2. The ends lost 3 bases at V and 6 bases at J; junction bases unmatched: 5. The CDR3 sequence is 14 residues long. CDR1 is SGDLS, CDR2 YYNGEE, per germline. CDR3 sequence (DNA): TGTGCCAGCAGCGCTAGCGGGGTTAGGGATACGCAGTATTTT. Amino acids: CASSASGVRDTQYF.

This clone was seen more than once but under ten times. V and J are TRBV3-1 (or the pseudogene TRBV3-2) and TRBJ1-2, with no clear D. Germline V CDR1 and CDR2: LGHDT, YNNKEL (reference sequence). The CDR3 covers 12 residues. The V end was cut by 6 bases, the J end by 7 bases, with 12 bases between. The CDR3 bases are TGTGCCAGCAGTCCGGGGATGGGTGGCTACACCTTC. Translating gives CASSPGMGGYTF.

The chain combines TRBV5-4 with TRBJ1-3, with a weak D call TRBD1 (5 bases). Germline loops: CDR1 SGHNT, CDR2 YYREEE (reference sequence). V lost 5 bases to trimming and J lost 2 bases, with 5 bases between them. There are 12 residues in the CDR3. CDR3 in DNA: TGTGCCAGCAGGGACACTGGAAACACCATATATTTT. Its translation: CASRDTGNTIYF. The complete variable domain, with remaining parts taken from reference TRBV5-4 and TRBJ1-3, reads ETGVTQSPTHLIKTRGQQVTLRCSSQSGHNTVSWYQQALGQGPQFIFQYYREEENGRGNFPPRFSGLQFPNYSSELNVNALELDDSALYLCASRDTGNTIYFGEGSWLTVV.

J is TRBJ1-1 and V is TRBV19; D is unresolved. V was cut by 4 bases and J by 1 base, with 10 bases left in between. CDR1 is LNHDA, CDR2 SQIVND, per germline (reference sequence). CDR3 length: 14 amino acids. The CDR3 coding sequence is TGTGCCAGTAGTACCCGGGATACGAACACTGAAGCTTTCTTT. This gives the protein CASSTRDTNTEAFF.

Points on this clone: The sample has other DNA sequences that encode this CDR3 too. This rearrangement joins TRBV5-1 to TRBJ2-7; tentative D call: TRBD2 (5 bases). The V gene's germline CDR1 is SGHRS and CDR2 YFSETQ. The length of the CDR3 is 12 residues. Trimming left V 0 bases short and J 4 bases short, with 5 bases between. Here the CDR3 DNA reads TGCGCCAGCAGCTTGGGCGGGTACGAGCAGTACTTC. It yields the protein CASSLGGYEQYF.

This chain connects TRBV6-2 or TRBV6-3 to TRBJ1-3; maybe TRBD1 (6 bases). The length of the CDR3 is 14 residues. Germline lookup yields CDR1 MNHEY and CDR2 SVGEGT. Trimming left V 5 bases short and J 2 bases short, with 10 bases between. The CDR3 loop reads CASSDRLTGNTIYF. DNA for the CDR3: TGTGCCAGCAGTGACAGGTTAACTGGAAACACCATATATTTT.

The chain carries TRBV15 and TRBJ2-7, with 9 bases lining up with TRBD1. The germline gives CDR1 LNHNV, CDR2 YYDKDF (reference sequence). The CDR3 covers 16 residues. The V segment lost 0 bases and the J segment 2 bases; nucleotides outside the gene matches: 5. In DNA, the CDR3 is TGTGCCACCAGCAGAGAGAGGACAGGGGTAACCTACGAGCAGTACTTC. This gives the protein CATSRERTGVTYEQYF.

The V gene is TRBV6-5, the J gene TRBJ1-6; D is ambiguous. Trimming took 0 bases from V and 7 from J, leaving 13 bases between them. The CDR3 extends over 16 amino acids. Germline values: CDR1 MNHEY, CDR2 SVGAGI. The CDR3: CASSYSSATGNSPLHF. In nucleotides, the CDR3 is TGTGCCAGCAGTTACTCGAGCGCGACTGGAAATTCACCCCTCCACTTT.

The V gene is TRBV19, the J gene TRBJ1-4; 7 bases line up with TRBD1. The V gene end was trimmed by 6 bases and the J gene end by 4 bases; junction bases not matched to a gene: 2. The germline V gene has CDR1 LNHDA and CDR2 SQIVND (reference sequence). The CDR3 runs 13 residues. The CDR3 here is CASRGQINEKLFF. In nucleotides, the CDR3 is TGTGCCAGTAGGGGACAGATTAATGAAAAACTGTTTTTT.

This sequence joins TRBV11-2 and TRBJ2-1; maybe TRBD1 (5 bases). CDR1 and CDR2 from the germline V gene are SGHAT and FQNNGV. The CDR3 has 12 residues. V was pared by 5 bases and J by 9 bases, with 11 bases between. The CDR3 DNA reads as TGTGCCAGCAGCCTCAGGGTGGGTGAGCAGTTCTTC. Amino acid sequence: CASSLRVGEQFF.

V gene TRBV19 combines with J gene TRBJ1-1; D may be TRBD1 (6 bases). This CDR3 region has 14 residues. V lost 2 bases and J 3 bases, leaving 10 bases between the germline ends. The germline CDR1 and CDR2 sequences are LNHDA and SQIVND (reference sequence). Written as DNA, the CDR3 is TGTGCCAGTAGTATACAACAGGGTTACACTGAAGCTTTCTTT. Its translation is CASSIQQGYTEAFF.

V usage is TRBV14 and J usage is TRBJ1-2; 7 nucleotides agree with TRBD1. Germline V gene lookup returns CDR1 SGHDN and CDR2 FVKESK. With 0 bases clipped from V and 7 bases from J, the junction kept 11 bases outside the gene matches. This CDR3 contains 16 residues. The CDR3 coding sequence is TGTGCCAGCAGCCAAGAGAGCGGAAGGGGGCGAAGTGGCTACACCTTC. It yields the protein CASSQESGRGRSGYTF.

The chain combines TRBV5-1 with TRBJ2-3; D remains unclear. Germline CDR1 reads SGHRS; CDR2 reads YFSETQ. CDR3 length: 11 residues. Trimming stripped 2 bases from V and 7 bases from J, with 5 bases between. CDR3 sequence reads: CASSFLYTQYF. The CDR3 coding sequence is TGCGCCAGCAGCTTCTTATATACGCAGTATTTT.

This clone occurred once. The rearrangement uses TRBV10-1 and TRBJ2-1, with TRBD2 identical over 8 bases. Germline values: CDR1 WNHNN, CDR2 SYGVQD (reference sequence). The CDR3 has 17 amino acids. V dropped 7 bases and J dropped 4; count of bases not matched to a gene: 15. The CDR3, as DNA: TGCGCCAGCACCCCCCGGGTTATCGCGGGGGGATACAATGAGCAGTTCTTC. Translation gives CASTPRVIAGGYNEQFF.

This rearrangement joins TRBV24-1 to TRBJ2-2; 8 bases are a match to TRBD1. CDR3 size: 17 residues. Germline-derived CDR1 and CDR2 are KGHDR and SFDVKD. The V and J ends lost 0 bases and 3 bases, in that order; junction bases with no gene match: 5. In DNA form, the CDR3 reads TGTGCCACCAGTGATTTGGGACAGGGTTCTTACACCGGGGAGCTGTTTTTT. Its translation: CATSDLGQGSYTGELFF.